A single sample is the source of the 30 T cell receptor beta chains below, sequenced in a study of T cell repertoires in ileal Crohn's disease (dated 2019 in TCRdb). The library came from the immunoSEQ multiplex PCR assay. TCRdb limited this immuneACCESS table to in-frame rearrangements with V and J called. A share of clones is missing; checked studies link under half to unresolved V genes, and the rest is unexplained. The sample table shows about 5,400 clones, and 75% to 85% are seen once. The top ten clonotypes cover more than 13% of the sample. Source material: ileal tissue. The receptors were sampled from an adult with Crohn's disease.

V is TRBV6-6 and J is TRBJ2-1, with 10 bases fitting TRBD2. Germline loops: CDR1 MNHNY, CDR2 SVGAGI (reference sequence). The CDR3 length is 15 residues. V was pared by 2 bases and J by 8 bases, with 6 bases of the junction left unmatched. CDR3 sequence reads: CASSYGGTSAHEQFF. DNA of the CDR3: TGTGCCAGCAGTTACGGGGGGACTAGCGCCCATGAGCAGTTCTTC.

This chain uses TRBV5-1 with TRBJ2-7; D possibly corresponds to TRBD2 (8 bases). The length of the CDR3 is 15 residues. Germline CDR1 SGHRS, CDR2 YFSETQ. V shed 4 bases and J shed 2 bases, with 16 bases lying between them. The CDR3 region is CASSPGGTETYEQYF. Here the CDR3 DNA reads TGCGCCAGCAGCCCGGGGGGGACAGAGACCTACGAGCAGTACTTC.

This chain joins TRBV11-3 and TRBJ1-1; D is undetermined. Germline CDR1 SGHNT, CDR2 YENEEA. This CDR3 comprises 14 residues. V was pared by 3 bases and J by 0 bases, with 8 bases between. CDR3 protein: CASSLAGMNTEAFF. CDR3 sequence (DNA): TGTGCCAGCAGCTTGGCGGGTATGAACACTGAAGCTTTCTTT.

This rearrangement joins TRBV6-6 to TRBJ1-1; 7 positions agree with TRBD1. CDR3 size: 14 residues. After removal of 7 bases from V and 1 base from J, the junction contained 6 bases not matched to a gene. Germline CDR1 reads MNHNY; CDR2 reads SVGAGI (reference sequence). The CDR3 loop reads CASNPTGPNTEAFF. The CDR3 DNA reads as TGTGCCAGCAACCCGACAGGGCCGAACACTGAAGCTTTCTTT.

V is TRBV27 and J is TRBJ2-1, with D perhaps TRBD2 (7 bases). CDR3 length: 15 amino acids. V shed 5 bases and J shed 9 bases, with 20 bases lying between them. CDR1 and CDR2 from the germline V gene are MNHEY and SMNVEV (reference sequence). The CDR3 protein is CASSPYEGGSGEQFF. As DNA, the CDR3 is TGTGCCAGCAGTCCCTACGAGGGGGGGTCTGGTGAGCAGTTCTTC.

CDR3 in DNA: TGTGCCAGCAGACTCGTTGCGGGAGGAGGAGATACGCAGTATTTT. Protein sequence: CASRLVAGGGDTQYF. V usage is TRBV28 and J usage is TRBJ2-3; 8 bases line up with TRBD2. V shed 6 bases and J 5 bases; nucleotides not matched to a gene: 10. The CDR3 consists of 15 residues. CDR1 MDHEN and CDR2 SYDVKM come from the germline V gene.

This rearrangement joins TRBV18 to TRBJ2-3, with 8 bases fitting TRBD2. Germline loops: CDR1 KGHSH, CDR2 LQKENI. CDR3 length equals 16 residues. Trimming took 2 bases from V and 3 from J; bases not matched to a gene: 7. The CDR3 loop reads CASSPTLAAFTDTQYF. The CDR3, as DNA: TGTGCCAGCTCACCAACACTAGCGGCGTTTACAGATACGCAGTATTTT. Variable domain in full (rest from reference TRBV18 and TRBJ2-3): NAGVMQNPRHLVRRRGQEARLRCSPMKGHSHVYWYRQLPEEGLKFMVYLQKENIIDESGMPKERFSAEFPKEGPSILRIQQVVRGDSAAYFCASSPTLAAFTDTQYFGPGTRLTVL.

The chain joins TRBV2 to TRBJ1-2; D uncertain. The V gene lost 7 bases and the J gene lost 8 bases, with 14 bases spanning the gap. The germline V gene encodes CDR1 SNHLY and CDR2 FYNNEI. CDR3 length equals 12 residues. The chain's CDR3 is CASTRDGRGYTF. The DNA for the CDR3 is TGTGCCAGCACACGGGATGGTAGAGGCTACACCTTC.

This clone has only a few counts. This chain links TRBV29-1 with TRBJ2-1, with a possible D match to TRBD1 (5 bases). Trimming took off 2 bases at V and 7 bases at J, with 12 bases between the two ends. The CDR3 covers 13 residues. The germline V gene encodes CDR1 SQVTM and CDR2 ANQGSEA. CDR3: CSVERDSSNEQFF. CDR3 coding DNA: TGCAGCGTTGAACGCGACAGCTCAAATGAGCAGTTCTTC.

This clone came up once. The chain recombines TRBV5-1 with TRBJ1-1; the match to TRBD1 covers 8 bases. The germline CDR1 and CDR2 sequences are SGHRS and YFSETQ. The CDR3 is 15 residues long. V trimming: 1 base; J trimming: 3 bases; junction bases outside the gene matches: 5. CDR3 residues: CASSLFSQGDTEAFF. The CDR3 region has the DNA TGCGCCAGCAGCTTGTTTTCACAGGGGGACACTGAAGCTTTCTTT.

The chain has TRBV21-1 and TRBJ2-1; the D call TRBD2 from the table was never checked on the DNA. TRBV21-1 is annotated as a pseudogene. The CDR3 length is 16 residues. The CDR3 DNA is TGTGCCAGCAATCATATGACTAGCGTGTCCTACAATGAGCAGTTCTTC. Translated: CASNHMTSVSYNEQFF.

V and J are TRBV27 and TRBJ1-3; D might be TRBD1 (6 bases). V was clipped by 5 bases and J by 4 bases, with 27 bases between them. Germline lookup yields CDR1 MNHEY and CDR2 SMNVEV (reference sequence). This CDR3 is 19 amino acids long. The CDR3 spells CASSLRPGTPGLGGNTIYF. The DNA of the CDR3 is TGTGCCAGCAGTCTCCGGCCCGGGACACCGGGTCTCGGAGGAAACACCATATATTTT.

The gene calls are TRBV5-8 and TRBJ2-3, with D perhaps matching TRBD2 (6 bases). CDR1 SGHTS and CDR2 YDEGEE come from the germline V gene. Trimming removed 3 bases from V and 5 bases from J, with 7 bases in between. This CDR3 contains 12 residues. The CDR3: CASSWGEDTQYF. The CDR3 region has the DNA TGTGCCAGCAGCTGGGGGGAAGATACGCAGTATTTT. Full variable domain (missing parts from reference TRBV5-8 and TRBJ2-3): EAGVTQSPTHLIKTRGQQATLRCSPISGHTSVYWYQQALGLGLQFLLWYDEGEERNRGNFPPRFSGRQFPNYSSELNVNALELEDSALYLCASSWGEDTQYFGPGTRLTVL.

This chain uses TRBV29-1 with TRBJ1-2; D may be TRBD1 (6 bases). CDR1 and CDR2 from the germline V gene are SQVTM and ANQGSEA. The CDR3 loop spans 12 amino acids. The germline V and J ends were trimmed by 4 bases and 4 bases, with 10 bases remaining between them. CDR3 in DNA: TGCAGCGTTGGACAGGACTTCTATGGCTACACCTTC. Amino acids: CSVGQDFYGYTF.

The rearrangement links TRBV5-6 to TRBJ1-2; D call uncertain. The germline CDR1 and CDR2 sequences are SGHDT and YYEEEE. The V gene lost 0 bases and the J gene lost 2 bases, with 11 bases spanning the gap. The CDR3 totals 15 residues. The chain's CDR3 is CASSLVGVANYGYTF. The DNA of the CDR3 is TGTGCCAGCAGCTTGGTTGGGGTCGCAAACTATGGCTACACCTTC. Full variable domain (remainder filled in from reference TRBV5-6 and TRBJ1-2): DAGVTQSPTHLIKTRGQQVTLRCSPKSGHDTVSWYQQALGQGPQFIFQYYEEEERQRGNFPDRFSGHQFPNYSSELNVNALLLGDSALYLCASSLVGVANYGYTFGSGTRLTVV.

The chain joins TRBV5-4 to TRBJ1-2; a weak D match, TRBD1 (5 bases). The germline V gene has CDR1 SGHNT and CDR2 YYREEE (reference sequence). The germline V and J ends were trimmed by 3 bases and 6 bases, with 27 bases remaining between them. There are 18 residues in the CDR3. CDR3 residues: CASSWGPYKEGTRDGYTF. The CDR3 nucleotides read TGTGCCAGCAGCTGGGGCCCCTACAAGGAGGGCACACGGGATGGCTACACCTTC.

As DNA, the CDR3 is TGTGCCAGCAGCCCCGTGGGCCGCGCTGCGGGGGCCGCTCGCGAGCAGTACTTC. Its protein is CASSPVGRAAGAAREQYF. V usage is TRBV7-6 and J usage is TRBJ2-7; weak D call: TRBD2 (7 bases). V lost 5 bases and J 6 bases, leaving 29 bases between the germline ends. The CDR3 has 18 residues. The V gene's germline CDR1 is SGHVS and CDR2 FNYEAQ. Full variable domain (rest looked up from reference TRBV7-6 and TRBJ2-7): GAGVSQSPRYKVTKRGQDVALRCDPISGHVSLYWYRQALGQGPEFLTYFNYEAQQDKSGLPNDRFSAERPEGSISTLTIQRTEQRDSAMYRCASSPVGRAAGAAREQYFGPGTRLTVT.

The chain's CDR3 is CASRYRTGSGELFF. For the CDR3, the DNA is TGTGCCAGCAGGTACAGGACAGGGTCCGGGGAGCTGTTTTTT. V usage is TRBV7-2 and J usage is TRBJ2-2; 8 bases fit TRBD1. J lost 6 bases, V lost 6 bases, and 6 bases had no gene match. The CDR3 length is 14 residues. Germline CDR1 is SGHTA and CDR2 is FQGNSA.

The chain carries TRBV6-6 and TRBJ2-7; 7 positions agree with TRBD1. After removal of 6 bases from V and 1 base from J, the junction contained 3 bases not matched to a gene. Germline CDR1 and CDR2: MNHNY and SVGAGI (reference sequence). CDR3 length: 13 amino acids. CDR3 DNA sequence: TGTGCCAGCAGGAGGGGACAGTCCTACGAGCAGTACTTC. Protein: CASRRGQSYEQYF.

CDR3 protein: CASSQDQGPQPQHF. The CDR3 DNA follows: TGTGCCAGCAGCCAAGATCAGGGGCCGCAGCCCCAGCATTTT. The chain recombines TRBV4-2 with TRBJ1-5, with D possibly matching TRBD1 (6 bases). The CDR3 extends over 14 amino acids. V was trimmed by 0 bases and J by 7 bases, leaving 10 bases between them. Germline V CDR1 and CDR2: LGHNA, YNFKEQ.

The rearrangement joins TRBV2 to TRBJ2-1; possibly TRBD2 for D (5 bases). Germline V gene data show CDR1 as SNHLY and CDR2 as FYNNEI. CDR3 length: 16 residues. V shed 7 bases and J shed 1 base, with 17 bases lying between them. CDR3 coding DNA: TGTGCCAGCACGCCTAGGGTAGCGTATTCCTACAATGAGCAGTTCTTC. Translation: CASTPRVAYSYNEQFF.

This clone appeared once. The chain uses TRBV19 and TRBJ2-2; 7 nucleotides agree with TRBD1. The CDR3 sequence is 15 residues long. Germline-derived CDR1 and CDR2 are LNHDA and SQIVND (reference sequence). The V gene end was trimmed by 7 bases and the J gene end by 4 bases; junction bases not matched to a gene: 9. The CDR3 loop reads CASTLRDRFTGELFF. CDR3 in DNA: TGTGCCAGTACCCTCCGGGACAGATTCACCGGGGAGCTGTTTTTT.

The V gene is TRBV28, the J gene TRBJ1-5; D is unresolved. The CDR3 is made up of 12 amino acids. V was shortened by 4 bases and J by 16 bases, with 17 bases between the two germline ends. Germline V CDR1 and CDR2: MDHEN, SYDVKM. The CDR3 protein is CASSSGVGTAHF. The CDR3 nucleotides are TGTGCCAGCAGTTCGGGAGTTGGAACAGCCCATTTT.

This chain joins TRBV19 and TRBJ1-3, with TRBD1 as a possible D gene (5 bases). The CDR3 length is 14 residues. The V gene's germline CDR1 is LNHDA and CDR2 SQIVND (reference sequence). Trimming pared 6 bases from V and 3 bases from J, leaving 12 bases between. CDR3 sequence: CASRRRDYGNTIYF. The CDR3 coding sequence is TGTGCCAGTAGGCGTAGGGACTATGGAAACACCATATATTTT.

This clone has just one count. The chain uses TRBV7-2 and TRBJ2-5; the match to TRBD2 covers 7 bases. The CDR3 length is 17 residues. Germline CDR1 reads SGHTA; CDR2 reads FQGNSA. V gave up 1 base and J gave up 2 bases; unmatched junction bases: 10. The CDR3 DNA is TGTGCCAGCAGCTTAGAGGGACGACTAGCACTACAAGAGACCCAGTACTTC. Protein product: CASSLEGRLALQETQYF. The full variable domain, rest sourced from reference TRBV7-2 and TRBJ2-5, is GAGVSQSPSNKVTEKGKDVELRCDPISGHTALYWYRQSLGQGLEFLIYFQGNSAPDKSGLPSDRFSAERTGGSVSTLTIQRTQQEDSAVYLCASSLEGRLALQETQYFGPGTRLLVL.

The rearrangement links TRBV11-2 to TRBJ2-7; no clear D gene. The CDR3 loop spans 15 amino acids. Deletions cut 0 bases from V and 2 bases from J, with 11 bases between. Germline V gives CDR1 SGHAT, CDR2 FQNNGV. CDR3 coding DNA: TGTGCCAGCAGCTTAGATTATCCAGGAGCCTACGAGCAGTACTTC. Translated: CASSLDYPGAYEQYF.

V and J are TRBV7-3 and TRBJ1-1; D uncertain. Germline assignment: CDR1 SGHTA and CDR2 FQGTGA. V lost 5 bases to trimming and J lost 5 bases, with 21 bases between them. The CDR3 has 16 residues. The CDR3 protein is CASSPPVTVLGTEAFF. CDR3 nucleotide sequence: TGTGCCAGCAGCCCCCCGGTGACCGTACTAGGGACTGAAGCTTTCTTT. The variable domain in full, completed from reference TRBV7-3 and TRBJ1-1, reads GAGVSQTPSNKVTEKGKYVELRCDPISGHTALYWYRQSLGQGPEFLIYFQGTGAADDSGLPNDRFFAVRPEGSVSTLKIQRTERGDSAVYLCASSPPVTVLGTEAFFGQGTRLTVV.

CDR3 in DNA: TGTGCCAGCAATTCGAACACAAACTATGGCTACACCTTC. Amino acid sequence: CASNSNTNYGYTF. The J gene is TRBJ1-2, the V gene TRBV6-1; D remains unclear. The CDR3 extends over 13 amino acids. Trimming stripped 7 bases from V and 2 bases from J, with 11 bases between. Germline loops: CDR1 MNHNS, CDR2 SASEGT.

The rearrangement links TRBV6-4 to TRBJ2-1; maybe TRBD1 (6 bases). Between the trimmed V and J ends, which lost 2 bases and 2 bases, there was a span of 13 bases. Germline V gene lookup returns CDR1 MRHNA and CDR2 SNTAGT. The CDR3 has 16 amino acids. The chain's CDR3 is CASSDLPGHTYNEQFF. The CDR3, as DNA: TGTGCCAGCAGTGACCTACCGGGACACACCTACAATGAGCAGTTCTTC.

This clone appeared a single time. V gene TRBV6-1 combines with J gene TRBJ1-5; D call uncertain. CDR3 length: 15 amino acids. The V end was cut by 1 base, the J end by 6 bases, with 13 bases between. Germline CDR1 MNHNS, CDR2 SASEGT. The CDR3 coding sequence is TGTGCCAGCAGTGAAGTGGCGGGTCGGGGTCAGCCCCAGCATTTT. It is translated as CASSEVAGRGQPQHF.